These 30 T cell receptor beta chains came from one sample sequenced in a study of T cell responses to AZD1222 COVID-19 vaccine. Only in-frame clones appear in the TCRdb table, and some are missing; sequencing was by immunoSEQ multiplex PCR. The data show fewer than 200,000 clones, with approximately 90% seen just once and roughly 4% held by the top ten. The source was peripheral blood, collected 28 days after the second dose of the MenACWY control vaccine. These TCRs come from an adult who received the MenACWY meningococcal vaccine as a control.

The chain links TRBV19 to TRBJ2-4, with 11 nucleotides matching TRBD1. The J segment lost 0 bases and the V segment lost 6 bases, leaving 7 bases of the junction unmatched. In germline, CDR1 is LNHDA, CDR2 SQIVND (reference sequence). The CDR3 has 17 amino acids. CDR3 sequence: CASRGQGGTLAKNIQYF. The CDR3 bases are TGTGCCAGTAGGGGACAGGGGGGAACACTAGCCAAAAACATTCAGTACTTC.

This clone was counted a single time. V is TRBV19 and J is TRBJ1-4; 7 bases align to TRBD1. V lost 4 bases and J lost 7; bases outside the gene matches: 9. The CDR3 loop spans 15 amino acids. Per germline, CDR1 LNHDA and CDR2 SQIVND (reference sequence). Here the CDR3 DNA reads TGTGCCAGTAGTAACGACAGGGTTGGGGGTGAAAAACTGTTTTTT. As protein: CASSNDRVGGEKLFF.

This clone was detected only a few times. The rearrangement links TRBV7-2 to TRBJ1-3; D perhaps matches TRBD1 (5 bases). Trimming pared 1 base from V and 1 base from J, leaving 11 bases between. Germline lookup yields CDR1 SGHTA and CDR2 FQGNSA. The CDR3 is 16 amino acids. CDR3 coding DNA: TGTGCCAGCAGCTTAGGAGGGGAGATTTCTGGAAACACCATATATTTT. It yields the protein CASSLGGEISGNTIYF.

This chain uses TRBV5-1 with TRBJ2-1, with TRBD2 matching 11 bases. Per the germline V gene, CDR1 is SGHRS and CDR2 is YFSETQ. CDR3 length: 16 amino acids. V lost 0 bases and J lost 5; bases outside the gene matches: 4. This CDR3 reads CASSLVGTSGHNEQFF. CDR3 sequence (DNA): TGCGCCAGCAGCTTGGTGGGGACTAGCGGACACAATGAGCAGTTCTTC.

This chain links TRBV5-5 with TRBJ1-6; no clear D. Trimming pared 6 bases from V and 9 bases from J, leaving 10 bases between. CDR3 length: 12 amino acids. Per germline, CDR1 SGHKS and CDR2 YYEKEE (reference sequence). In DNA, the CDR3 is TGTGCCAGCATGATCTTTGGTTCACCCCTCCACTTT. This translates into CASMIFGSPLHF.

The CDR3 DNA sequence: TGTGCCACCAGCAGAGTTTTTATCCCCAATGAGCAGTTCTTC. Translating it yields CATSRVFIPNEQFF. The chain links TRBV15 to TRBJ2-1; no firm D call. Germline values: CDR1 LNHNV, CDR2 YYDKDF (reference sequence). Between the trimmed V and J ends, which lost 1 base and 6 bases, there was a span of 10 bases. The length of the CDR3 is 14 residues.

V is TRBV28 and J is TRBJ2-1, with TRBD2 matching 7 bases. Germline values: CDR1 MDHEN, CDR2 SYDVKM. V lost 3 bases to trimming and J lost 6 bases; unmatched junction nucleotides: 11. The CDR3 sequence is 16 residues long. The CDR3 here is CASSFDRSGVGNEQFF. CDR3 nucleotides: TGTGCCAGCAGTTTCGATAGGAGCGGGGTGGGCAATGAGCAGTTCTTC.

The CDR3 DNA is TGTGCCAGCAGCCCGGGACAGGGGGGCTACGAGCAGTACTTC. It is translated as CASSPGQGGYEQYF. The chain joins TRBV6-5 to TRBJ2-7, with 11 bases aligning to TRBD1. CDR1 and CDR2 (germline): MNHEY, SVGAGI. The CDR3 loop spans 14 amino acids. Trimming at V came to 6 bases and at J to 3 bases, leaving 4 bases not matched to a gene.

This clone came up once. This chain joins TRBV4-1 and TRBJ1-2; maybe TRBD1 (5 bases). The CDR3 spans 16 residues. Germline CDR1 is MGHRA and CDR2 is YSYEKL. Trimming stripped 1 base from V and 13 bases from J, with 25 bases between. The chain's CDR3 is CASSQVGTGPFDMGTF. The CDR3 nucleotides read TGCGCCAGCAGCCAAGTCGGAACAGGACCCTTTGATATGGGCACCTTC.

The V and J genes are TRBV7-9 and TRBJ1-1; unclear D gene. Germline CDR1 and CDR2: SEHNR and FQNEAQ (reference sequence). This CDR3 is built from 13 residues. V lost 1 base to trimming and J lost 1 base, with 4 bases between them. DNA for the CDR3: TGTGCCAGCAGCTTAGTAGGGAACACTGAAGCTTTCTTT. Residues: CASSLVGNTEAFF.

V gene TRBV5-6 combines with J gene TRBJ1-2, with unresolved D. This CDR3 has 13 amino acids. Trimming cost V 2 bases and J 7 bases, with 12 bases left between them. The germline gives CDR1 SGHDT, CDR2 YYEEEE. The CDR3 here is CASSFGGEGGYTF. The CDR3, as DNA: TGTGCCAGCAGCTTTGGCGGGGAAGGTGGCTACACCTTC.

The J gene is TRBJ2-2, the V gene TRBV27; 9 bases are a match to TRBD2. The CDR3 contains 15 residues. V lost 5 bases and J lost 4; bases outside the gene matches: 5. Germline values: CDR1 MNHEY, CDR2 SMNVEV (reference sequence). The CDR3 bases are TGTGCCAGCAGTCTCGTAGCGGGAGCCACCGGGGAGCTGTTTTTT. Protein: CASSLVAGATGELFF.

This rearrangement joins TRBV30 to TRBJ2-7; D is tentatively TRBD1 or TRBD2 (5 bases each). The CDR3 length is 13 residues. The V end was cut by 0 bases, the J end by 2 bases, with 8 bases between. The germline V gene has CDR1 GTSNPN and CDR2 SVGIG (reference sequence). The CDR3 region has the DNA TGTGCCTGGAGTGTGGGGGAACCCTACGAGCAGTACTTC. Translated: CAWSVGEPYEQYF.

The chain combines TRBV12-3 or TRBV12-4 with TRBJ2-1; D unclear. The CDR3 totals 12 residues. V was shortened by 3 bases and J by 8 bases, with 8 bases between the two germline ends. The CDR3 spells CASSFPRDEQFF. The CDR3 nucleotides read TGTGCCAGCAGTTTTCCTCGAGATGAGCAGTTCTTC.

This clone was detected only once. The chain combines TRBV3-1 (or the pseudogene TRBV3-2) with TRBJ1-4; no firm D call. The CDR3 is 16 residues long. V dropped 0 bases and J dropped 6 bases, with 14 bases sitting between them. Germline assignment: CDR1 LGHDT and CDR2 YNNKEL (reference sequence). CDR3 sequence reads: CASSQDPSRPHEKLFF. In DNA form, the CDR3 reads TGTGCCAGCAGCCAAGATCCTAGCAGGCCTCATGAAAAACTGTTTTTT.

V is TRBV21-1 and J is TRBJ2-1; TRBD2 is the table's D call, not checked against the DNA. TRBV21-1 is described as a pseudogene. The CDR3 contains 16 residues. CDR3: CASSKTSGTPENEQFF. CDR3 coding DNA: TGTGCCAGCAGCAAGACTAGCGGGACCCCGGAGAATGAGCAGTTCTTC.

This chain connects TRBV11-2 to TRBJ2-3; D perhaps matches TRBD1 (5 bases). This CDR3 spans 12 amino acids. With 5 bases removed from V and 6 bases from J, the gap between germline ends came to 9 bases. CDR1 and CDR2 (germline): SGHAT, FQNNGV. CDR3 in amino acids: CASSGARDTQYF. The CDR3 region has the DNA TGTGCCAGCAGCGGGGCCCGGGATACGCAGTATTTT.

The V gene is TRBV19, the J gene TRBJ1-4, with D hard to call. This CDR3 contains 13 residues. Per germline, CDR1 LNHDA and CDR2 SQIVND (reference sequence). V gave up 11 bases and J gave up 0 bases, with 10 bases separating them. For the CDR3, the DNA is TGTGCCGCCGGCGAAGCAACTAATGAAAAACTGTTTTTT. Its translation is CAAGEATNEKLFF.

The rearrangement joins TRBV4-3 to TRBJ2-6; 7 bases line up with TRBD2. Germline assignment: CDR1 LGHNA and CDR2 YSLEER. The CDR3 runs to 16 residues. The V and J ends lost 4 bases and 4 bases, in that order; junction bases with no gene match: 7. The CDR3 is CASSLRGDPGANVLTF. In DNA, the CDR3 is TGCGCCAGCAGCCTCCGGGGGGATCCCGGGGCCAACGTCCTGACTTTC.

V usage is TRBV3-1 (or the pseudogene TRBV3-2) and J usage is TRBJ1-2; D remains ambiguous. This CDR3 contains 15 residues. Germline V gives CDR1 LGHDT, CDR2 YNNKEL (reference sequence). With 6 bases removed from V and 0 bases from J, the gap between germline ends came to 14 bases. Here the CDR3 DNA reads TGTGCCAGCAGTCAACGGGAGGTAGCTAACTATGGCTACACCTTC. Translating it yields CASSQREVANYGYTF.

V and J are TRBV27 and TRBJ2-4, with D possibly being TRBD2 (5 bases). The germline V gene has CDR1 MNHEY and CDR2 SMNVEV (reference sequence). V dropped 2 bases and J dropped 0 bases, with 8 bases sitting between them. The CDR3 is 15 residues long. Written as DNA, the CDR3 is TGTGCCAGCAGTTTAGTCGGACTAGCCAAAAACATTCAGTACTTC. The encoded protein is CASSLVGLAKNIQYF.

The chain combines TRBV7-8 with TRBJ1-4; D gene uncertain. The V gene's germline CDR1 is SGHVS and CDR2 FQNEAQ. The CDR3 contains 14 residues. V lost 1 base and J 3 bases, leaving 6 bases between the germline ends. The DNA of the CDR3 is TGTGCCAGCAGCTTAGTTCATGCTAATGAAAAACTGTTTTTT. Amino acids: CASSLVHANEKLFF.

V gene TRBV16 combines with J gene TRBJ1-5; possibly TRBD1 for D (5 bases). The V gene's germline CDR1 is KGHSY and CDR2 FQNENV. The V end lost 0 bases, the J end lost 7 bases, and 16 bases lay between the germline ends. The CDR3 extends over 16 amino acids. CDR3 region: CASSQSRQGSGQPQHF. The CDR3 region has the DNA TGTGCCAGCAGCCAATCCCGGCAGGGATCGGGCCAGCCCCAGCATTTT.

This rearrangement joins TRBV28 to TRBJ1-2, with 7 nucleotides matching TRBD1. Trimming removed 4 bases from V and 4 bases from J; junction bases left unmatched: 9. The CDR3 is 15 residues long. Germline CDR1 reads MDHEN; CDR2 reads SYDVKM. CDR3 in amino acids: CASSYRTGGLYGYTF. The CDR3 DNA reads TGTGCCAGCAGTTATCGGACAGGTGGTCTCTATGGCTACACCTTC.

This chain links TRBV10-2 with TRBJ2-3; D ambiguous. The CDR3 runs 13 residues. Germline V CDR1 and CDR2: WSHSY, SAAADI. V lost 2 bases and J lost 4, with 7 bases in between. The CDR3 spells CASSEGWADTQYF. For the CDR3, the DNA is TGCGCCAGCAGTGAGGGTTGGGCAGATACGCAGTATTTT.

The rearrangement joins TRBV19 to TRBJ1-1; 8 bases are shared with TRBD1. Trimming at V came to 3 bases and at J to 1 base, leaving 1 base not matched to a gene. The CDR3 consists of 14 residues. The germline CDR1 and CDR2 sequences are LNHDA and SQIVND (reference sequence). CDR3 sequence: CASSIGQGNTEAFF. CDR3 coding DNA: TGTGCCAGTAGTATCGGACAGGGGAACACTGAAGCTTTCTTT.

This sequence joins TRBV7-8 and TRBJ2-7; 7 bases are a match to TRBD1. V shed 5 bases and J 4 bases; nucleotides not matched to a gene: 5. This CDR3 comprises 13 residues. Germline V lookup: CDR1 SGHVS, CDR2 FQNEAQ. The CDR3 sequence: CASSQTGFYEQYF. CDR3 sequence (DNA): TGTGCCAGCAGCCAGACAGGGTTTTACGAGCAGTACTTC.

The gene calls are TRBV28 and TRBJ2-3, with 7 positions matching TRBD1. Per the germline V gene, CDR1 is MDHEN and CDR2 is SYDVKM. The length of the CDR3 is 14 residues. With 3 bases clipped from V and 9 bases from J, the junction kept 9 bases outside the gene matches. CDR3 nucleotides: TGTGCCAGCAGTTTTTCCAGGGGGTCTCACACGCAGTATTTT. It is translated as CASSFSRGSHTQYF.

This clone was observed a single time. The chain employs TRBV10-3 and TRBJ1-2, with D hard to call. The CDR3 is made up of 14 amino acids. Looked up from germline, CDR1 is ENHRY and CDR2 is SYGVKD. Trimming removed 5 bases from V and 8 bases from J, with 18 bases in between. The CDR3: CAISSGLSVGGYTF. The CDR3 coding sequence is TGTGCCATCAGTTCCGGTCTCTCCGTGGGGGGCTACACCTTC.

V and J are TRBV9 and TRBJ1-3; D is uncertain. Between the trimmed V and J ends, which lost 3 bases and 2 bases, there was a span of 6 bases. CDR1 and CDR2 from the germline V gene are SGDLS and YYNGEE. The CDR3 runs 13 residues. The CDR3 DNA follows: TGTGCCAGCAGCGCCGCCCCTGGAAACACCATATATTTT. Protein sequence: CASSAAPGNTIYF.